Each of the 9 T cell receptor beta chains below was sequenced from the same sample in a study of monozygotic twins with inflammatory bowel disease. TCRdb processed the 5' RACE reads again and assigns one entry to each CDR3 protein, with no DNA. The sample includes approximately 200,000 distinct CDR3 sequences. What was sequenced was blood. These receptors were taken from a human donor with ulcerative colitis or Crohn's disease, or a healthy co-twin of an affected twin (not recorded which).

This chain uses TRBV12-3 or TRBV12-4 with TRBJ1-3. The CDR3 is made up of 17 amino acids. The CDR3 is CASSFLGSLSSGNTIYF.

J is TRBJ1-5 and V is TRBV4-2; no DNA is available, so the TRBD1 call from TCRdb remains unchecked. The CDR3 is 15 residues long. Germline V gives CDR1 LGHNA, CDR2 YNFKEQ. The chain's CDR3 is CASSQVDGQGQPQHF.

This chain connects TRBV5-1 to TRBJ2-7; with no DNA, the TCRdb D assignment of TRBD1 cannot be verified. CDR1 SGHRS and CDR2 YFSETQ come from the germline V gene. The CDR3 sequence is 11 residues long. The CDR3 loop is CASRGRGEQYF.

This chain connects TRBV20-1 to TRBJ2-4; TCRdb's D call of TRBD2 is untestable without DNA. The CDR3 is made up of 15 amino acids. Per the germline V gene, CDR1 is DFQATT and CDR2 is SNEGSKA (reference sequence). The CDR3 region is CSASGLAGPPNIQYF.

The chain links TRBV30 to TRBJ2-1. The CDR3 is 11 amino acids. Per the germline V gene, CDR1 is GTSNPN and CDR2 is SVGIG (reference sequence). CDR3 protein: CAWSFWNEQFF.

J is TRBJ2-7 and V is TRBV29-1; TCRdb indicates TRBD1, and absent DNA this call remains unverified. This CDR3 has 14 amino acids. Germline V gene lookup returns CDR1 SQVTM and CDR2 ANQGSEA. CDR3 amino acids: CSVEEWGQTYEQYF.

The V and J genes are TRBV28 and TRBJ2-5; TCRdb returns TRBD1, unconfirmable since there is no DNA. The V gene's germline CDR1 is MDHEN and CDR2 SYDVKM. This CDR3 is built from 15 residues. This chain's CDR3 is CASSLGGRRQETQYF. Filled out from reference TRBV28 and TRBJ2-5, the complete variable domain reads DVKVTQSSRYLVKRTGEKVFLECVQDMDHENMFWYRQDPGLGLRLIYFSYDVKMKEKGDIPEGYSVSREKKERFSLILESASTNQTSMYLCASSLGGRRQETQYFGPGTRLLVL.

The chain links TRBV7-8 to TRBJ2-1. The CDR3 extends over 15 amino acids. CDR1 and CDR2 from the germline V gene are SGHVS and FQNEAQ. CDR3 region: CASSLGGGYGNEQFF.

CDR3 region: CASSFVRGPTIYEQFF. V and J are TRBV7-9 and TRBJ2-1; TCRdb indicates TRBD2, and absent DNA this call remains unverified. The CDR3 sequence is 16 residues long. The germline V gene encodes CDR1 SEHNR and CDR2 FQNEAQ (reference sequence).